A single sample gave rise to the 3 T cell receptor beta chains below, sequenced in a study of blood T cell repertoires in COVID-19. Only in-frame clones appear in the TCRdb table, and some are missing; sequencing was by immunoSEQ multiplex PCR. Of about 300,000 clones detected, 75% to 90% appear once; the ten largest clones hold around 2.3%. Specimen: PBMCs or T cells enriched from blood (not recorded which). Receptor source: a woman in her forties or fifties who had recovered from COVID-19.

The rearrangement links TRBV9 to TRBJ2-5, with 8 nucleotides matching TRBD2. After removal of 0 bases from V and 3 bases from J, the junction contained 13 bases not matched to a gene. The V gene's germline CDR1 is SGDLS and CDR2 YYNGEE. The CDR3 is 18 amino acids. The CDR3 here is CASSVGRGGRVGKETQYF. The DNA for the CDR3 is TGTGCCAGCAGCGTAGGCCGGGGGGGGCGAGTTGGAAAAGAGACCCAGTACTTC. The whole variable domain, remainder taken from reference TRBV9 and TRBJ2-5, is DSGVTQTPKHLITATGQRVTLRCSPRSGDLSVYWYQQSLDQGLQFLIQYYNGEERAKGNILERFSAQQFPDLHSELNLSSLELGDSALYFCASSVGRGGRVGKETQYFGPGTRLLVL.

The chain joins TRBV12-3 or TRBV12-4 to TRBJ1-1, with D perhaps TRBD1 (6 bases). Deletions cut 6 bases from V and 1 base from J, with 6 bases between. The CDR3 spans 12 residues. The chain's CDR3 is CASSRGNTEAFF. The CDR3 DNA sequence: TGTGCCAGCAGCAGGGGGAACACTGAAGCTTTCTTT.

The rearrangement joins TRBV19 to TRBJ1-4; 9 bases are a match to TRBD1. The CDR3 sequence is 15 residues long. The J segment lost 5 bases and the V segment lost 5 bases, leaving 6 bases of the junction unmatched. Germline V gene sequence: CDR1 LNHDA, CDR2 SQIVND (reference sequence). The CDR3: CASSPRQGGNEKLFF. Here the CDR3 DNA reads TGTGCCAGTAGTCCCCGACAGGGGGGAAATGAAAAACTGTTTTTT.